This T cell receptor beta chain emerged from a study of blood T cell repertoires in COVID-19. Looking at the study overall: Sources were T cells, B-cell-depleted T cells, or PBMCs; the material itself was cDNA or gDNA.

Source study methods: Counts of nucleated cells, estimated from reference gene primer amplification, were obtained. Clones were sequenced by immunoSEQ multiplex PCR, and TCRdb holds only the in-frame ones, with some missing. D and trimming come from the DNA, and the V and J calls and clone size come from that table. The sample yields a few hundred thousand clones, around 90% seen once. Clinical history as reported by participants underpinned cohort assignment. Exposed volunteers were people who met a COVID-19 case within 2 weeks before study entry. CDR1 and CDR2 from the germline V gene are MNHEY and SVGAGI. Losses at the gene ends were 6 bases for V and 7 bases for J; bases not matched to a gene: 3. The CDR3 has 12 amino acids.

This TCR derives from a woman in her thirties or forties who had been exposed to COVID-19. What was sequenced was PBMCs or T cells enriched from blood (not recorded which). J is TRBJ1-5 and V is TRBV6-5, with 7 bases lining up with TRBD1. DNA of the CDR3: TGTGCCAGCAGCACAGGGGTCCAGCCCCAGCATTTT. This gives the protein CASSTGVQPQHF.